Listed here is a single T cell receptor beta chain. The data were taken from a study of cytomegalovirus exposure and HLA in healthy donors. Germline values: CDR1 LNHDA, CDR2 SQIVND (reference sequence). CDR3 length: 15 amino acids. Trimming cost V 3 bases and J 1 base, with 10 bases left between them. The PCR employed 60 Vbeta primers together with 13 Jbeta primers. Using immunoSEQ multiplex PCR, the repertoire was profiled, and TCRdb retains in-frame clones only, with some absent. The repertoire has 150,000 to 200,000 clones, roughly 70% of them found once; the top ten carry under 3%. The sample was PBMCs. The source of this sequence is a woman in her forties or fifties in good health and CMV-seropositive. This chain links TRBV19 with TRBJ1-3; D gene ambiguous. DNA of the CDR3: TGTGCCAGTAGTATTGGAGGGCAATCTGGAAACACCATATATTTT. Amino acids: CASSIGGQSGNTIYF.